Sequencing of this TCR beta chain was carried out in a study of CD8+CD57+ T cells in acquired aplastic anemia. Study observations and caveats: In common between the patients and the controls were more than 25 CD8+ CDR3 sequences.

The CDR3 sequence is 12 residues long. Germline lookup yields CDR1 SEHNR and CDR2 FQNEAQ (reference sequence). V lost 5 bases to trimming and J lost 6 bases, with 11 bases between them. As regards this clonotype: What it binds is not known.

TCR beta VDJ combinations and CDR3 sequences were profiled from genomic DNA. TCRdb independently ran MiXCR on the reads; one entry per CDR3 protein. The repertoire holds 95,000 to 150,000 distinct CDR3 sequences, with about two fifths as singletons. Sequencing was done on patients that had shown CD8+CD57+ cell expansion by flow cytometry. This receptor was identified in a human donor with aplastic anemia. The chain carries TRBV7-9 and TRBJ2-7; D ambiguous. The sample consisted of sorted CD4+, CD8+, or CD8+CD57+ T cells (not recorded which) from PBMCs. CDR3 region: CASSARMAEQYF. CDR3 DNA sequence: TGTGCCAGCAGCGCCAGGATGGCCGAGCAGTACTTC.